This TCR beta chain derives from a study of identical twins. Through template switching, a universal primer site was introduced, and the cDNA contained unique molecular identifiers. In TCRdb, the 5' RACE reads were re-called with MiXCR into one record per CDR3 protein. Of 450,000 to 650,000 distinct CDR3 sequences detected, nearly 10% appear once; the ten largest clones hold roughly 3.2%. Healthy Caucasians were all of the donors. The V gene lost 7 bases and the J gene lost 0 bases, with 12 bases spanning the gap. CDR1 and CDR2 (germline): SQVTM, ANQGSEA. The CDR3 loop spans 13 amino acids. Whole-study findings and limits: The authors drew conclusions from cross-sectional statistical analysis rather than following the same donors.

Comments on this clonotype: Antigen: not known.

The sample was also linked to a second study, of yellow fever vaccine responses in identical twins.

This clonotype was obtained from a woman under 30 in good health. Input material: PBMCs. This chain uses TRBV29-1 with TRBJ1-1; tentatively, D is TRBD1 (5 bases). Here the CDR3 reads CSALGPLNTEAFF. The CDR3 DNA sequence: TGCAGCGCCTTGGGACCGCTGAACACTGAAGCTTTCTTT.